This T cell receptor (beta chain) was identified in a study of cytomegalovirus exposure and HLA in healthy donors. Regarding this clone: The antigen is not known.

Study-wide points: Segments of the TCR beta V type were, in most cases, productive about 87% or about 30% of the time in an earlier analysis.

PCR employed 60 Vbeta and 13 Jbeta primers. The assay was immunoSEQ multiplex PCR, and TCRdb's table has in-frame clones only and misses some. This sample has 120,000 or so clones, with roughly 76% found just once. The source of this sequence is a woman aged 45 to 65 in good health and CMV-seronegative. Sequencing was performed on PBMCs.

For the CDR3, the DNA is TGTGCCAGCAGTGAAGGGAGCTCTGGGGCCAACGTCCTGACTTTC. Translation: CASSEGSSGANVLTF. The V call is TRBV6-1, the J call TRBJ2-6; D gene uncertain. The CDR3 has 15 amino acids. The germline V and J ends were trimmed by 1 base and 0 bases, with 4 bases remaining between them. CDR1 and CDR2 from the germline V gene are MNHNS and SASEGT.